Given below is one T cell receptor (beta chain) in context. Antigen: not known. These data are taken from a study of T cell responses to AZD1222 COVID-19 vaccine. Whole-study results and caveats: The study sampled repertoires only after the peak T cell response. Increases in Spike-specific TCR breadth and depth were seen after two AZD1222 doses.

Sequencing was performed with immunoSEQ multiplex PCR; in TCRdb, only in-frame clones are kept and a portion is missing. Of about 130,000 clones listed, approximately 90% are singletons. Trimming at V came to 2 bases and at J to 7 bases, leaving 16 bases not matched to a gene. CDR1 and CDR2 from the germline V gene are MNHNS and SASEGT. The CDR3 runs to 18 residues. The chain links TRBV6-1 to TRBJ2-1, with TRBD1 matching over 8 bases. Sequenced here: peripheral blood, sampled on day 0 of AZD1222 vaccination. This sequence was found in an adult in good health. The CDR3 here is CASSESGQGKGTGNEQFF. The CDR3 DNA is TGTGCCAGCAGTGAATCAGGACAGGGTAAAGGTACGGGGAATGAGCAGTTCTTC.